This TCR beta chain derives from a study of cytomegalovirus exposure and HLA in healthy donors. This clone was observed once. The target antigen is unknown. Amplification used 60 Vbeta primers and 13 Jbeta primers. The table came from immunoSEQ multiplex PCR; TCRdb's copy has only in-frame clones and leaves some out. This sample carries some 210,000 clones, about 83% of them seen once, and the ten largest clones take about 10%. Whole-study findings and limits: A later analysis revealed that TCR association rates differed between HLA loci, peaking at DRB1 and bottoming out at HLA-C.

The clonotype originates from a woman aged 45-60 years in good health and CMV-seropositive. Source material: PBMCs.

The CDR3: CASRPAGRYYGYTF. CDR3 in DNA: TGTGCCAGCCGCCCGGCCGGGAGATACTATGGCTACACCTTC. The V and J genes are TRBV19 and TRBJ1-2; D remains unclear. V lost 9 bases, J lost 3 bases, and 17 bases lay in between. The V gene's germline CDR1 is LNHDA and CDR2 SQIVND (reference sequence). This CDR3 contains 14 residues.